The 25 T cell receptor beta chains presented below share a single source sample, sequenced in a study of T cell responses to AZD1222 COVID-19 vaccine. The table came from immunoSEQ multiplex PCR; TCRdb's copy has only in-frame clones and leaves some out. The sample carries about 140,000 clones, about 92% recorded once. Sequences were derived from peripheral blood, sampled on day 0 of AZD1222 vaccination. These receptor sequences come from an adult in good health.

This rearrangement joins TRBV4-2 to TRBJ2-7, with unresolved D. Germline CDR1 is LGHNA and CDR2 is YNFKEQ. The CDR3 is made up of 16 amino acids. V was pared by 0 bases and J by 0 bases, with 12 bases between. CDR3 region: CASSQDPHLGSYEQYF. The CDR3 DNA follows: TGTGCCAGCAGCCAAGATCCCCACTTAGGCTCCTACGAGCAGTACTTC.

The chain carries TRBV10-3 and TRBJ1-2; a weak D match, TRBD1 (5 bases). Trimming cost V 6 bases and J 4 bases, with 15 bases left between them. Germline V gene data show CDR1 as ENHRY and CDR2 as SYGVKD. The CDR3 spans 14 residues. CDR3 DNA sequence: TGTGCCATCAGCCAACGGGACGACCTCTATGGCTACACCTTC. Translated: CAISQRDDLYGYTF.

This clone was detected once. J is TRBJ1-2 and V is TRBV3-1 (or the pseudogene TRBV3-2); 10 bases agree with TRBD1. Per the germline V gene, CDR1 is LGHDT and CDR2 is YNNKEL (reference sequence). Germline trimming cut 2 bases from V and 6 bases from J; bases unmatched to any gene: 6. The CDR3 is made up of 15 amino acids. In DNA, the CDR3 is TGTGCCAGCAGCCAATTCAGACAGGGGGCGGATGGCTACACCTTC. Its translation is CASSQFRQGADGYTF.

The chain employs TRBV6-5 and TRBJ2-7; D is uncertain. This CDR3 comprises 12 residues. Germline V gene data show CDR1 as MNHEY and CDR2 as SVGAGI. V dropped 8 bases and J dropped 1 base, with 9 bases sitting between them. This CDR3 is CASGPTSYEQYF. Written as DNA, the CDR3 is TGTGCCAGCGGGCCTACGTCCTACGAGCAGTACTTC.

The chain recombines TRBV30 with TRBJ2-6, with 10 bases identical to TRBD1. This CDR3 has 15 residues. V shed 5 bases, J shed 1 base, and the junction held 2 bases outside the gene matches. The germline V gene has CDR1 GTSNPN and CDR2 SVGIG (reference sequence). The CDR3 DNA is TGTGCCTGGGGGACAGGGGCTTCTGGGGCCAACGTCCTGACTTTC. Translated: CAWGTGASGANVLTF.

CDR3 loop: CASSQEPAYEQYF. In DNA form, the CDR3 reads TGCGCCAGCAGCCAAGAGCCGGCCTACGAGCAGTACTTC. The chain joins TRBV4-3 to TRBJ2-7, with D unresolved. V was cut by 0 bases and J by 2 bases, with 5 bases left in between. This CDR3 comprises 13 residues. Germline CDR1 reads LGHNA; CDR2 reads YSLEER.

DNA for the CDR3: TGTGCCAGCCTCAGGGGGGGCTATGGCTACACCTTC. It translates to CASLRGGYGYTF. V gene TRBV2 combines with J gene TRBJ1-2; 7 bases match TRBD1. The V gene's germline CDR1 is SNHLY and CDR2 FYNNEI. The CDR3 runs 12 residues. The V and J ends lost 8 bases and 4 bases, in that order; junction bases with no gene match: 4.

V is TRBV6-2 or TRBV6-3 and J is TRBJ1-2, with D possibly matching TRBD1 (6 bases). Looked up from germline, CDR1 is MNHEY and CDR2 is SVGEGT. This CDR3 has 15 amino acids. V dropped 5 bases and J dropped 2 bases, with 15 bases sitting between them. CDR3 sequence: CASSQPGQPNYGYTF. The CDR3, as DNA: TGTGCCAGCAGTCAACCGGGACAACCCAACTATGGCTACACCTTC.

The chain couples TRBV2 to TRBJ1-5; tentative D call: TRBD1 (6 bases). The CDR3 runs 15 residues. Germline V CDR1 and CDR2: SNHLY, FYNNEI. The V gene lost 6 bases and the J gene lost 1 base, with 13 bases spanning the gap. CDR3 nucleotides: TGTGCCAGCAGCTGGGGGGGGCTAAGCAATCAGCCCCAGCATTTT. It encodes CASSWGGLSNQPQHF.

The chain uses TRBV11-3 and TRBJ2-7, with no clear D. Trimming stripped 5 bases from V and 2 bases from J, with 13 bases between. This CDR3 is 14 amino acids long. Germline V gene lookup returns CDR1 SGHNT and CDR2 YENEEA. The CDR3 is CASSAPVSPYEQYF. Here the CDR3 DNA reads TGTGCCAGCAGCGCTCCGGTCTCTCCCTACGAGCAGTACTTC.

CDR3: CASSLTGGSGNTIYF. The CDR3, as DNA: TGTGCCAGCAGCCTGACAGGGGGCTCTGGAAACACCATATATTTT. V and J are TRBV7-2 and TRBJ1-3; 9 nucleotides match TRBD1. The V segment lost 5 bases and the J segment 0 bases; nucleotides outside the gene matches: 2. This CDR3 is 15 amino acids long. Germline V gives CDR1 SGHTA, CDR2 FQGNSA.

This clone showed up just once. The chain carries TRBV10-3 and TRBJ1-1, with D possibly matching TRBD1 (5 bases). This CDR3 spans 16 amino acids. The V gene's germline CDR1 is ENHRY and CDR2 SYGVKD. V was pared by 6 bases and J by 0 bases, with 17 bases between. Here the CDR3 DNA reads TGTGCCATCAGCCGGGACCGCAATGCTATGAACACTGAAGCTTTCTTT. Its translation: CAISRDRNAMNTEAFF.

The chain links TRBV11-2 to TRBJ1-1; 8 bases agree with TRBD1. Per the germline V gene, CDR1 is SGHAT and CDR2 is FQNNGV. This CDR3 comprises 13 residues. The V and J ends lost 4 bases and 8 bases, in that order; junction bases with no gene match: 6. CDR3 sequence: CASSWTGDREAFF. DNA for the CDR3: TGTGCCAGCAGCTGGACTGGGGACAGGGAAGCTTTCTTT.

V usage is TRBV6-5 and J usage is TRBJ2-5; 8 bases fit TRBD1. Germline values: CDR1 MNHEY, CDR2 SVGAGI. The CDR3 has 15 residues. After removal of 7 bases from V and 5 bases from J, the junction contained 12 bases not matched to a gene. The CDR3 region has the DNA TGTGCCAGCAAACCGACAGGGGACGACATCGAGACCCAGTACTTC. This translates into CASKPTGDDIETQYF.

The rearrangement uses TRBV6-5 and TRBJ1-4; D call uncertain. In germline, CDR1 is MNHEY, CDR2 SVGAGI. The CDR3 sequence is 13 residues long. Trimming shortened V by 2 bases and J by 8 bases, and 9 bases separated the two germline ends. The DNA of the CDR3 is TGTGCCAGCAGTTACCAAGCATGGGAAAAACTGTTTTTT. Amino acids: CASSYQAWEKLFF.

For this clone: Its ends do not fully match the called genes, so a read error is possible. Other DNA sequences within the sample encode an identical CDR3. The chain is built from TRBV9 and TRBJ2-1; weak D call: TRBD1 (5 bases). Per the germline V gene, CDR1 is SGDLS and CDR2 is YYNGEE. The CDR3 totals 13 residues. CDR3 nucleotides: TGTGCAAGCAGCCTAGGGGCTCGGAATGAGCAGTTCTTC. Protein sequence: CASSLGARNEQFF.

The rearrangement joins TRBV6-6 to TRBJ2-7; D unresolved. The CDR3 length is 14 residues. The ends were cut back, 1 base at V and 2 bases at J, with 9 bases in the middle. Germline-derived CDR1 and CDR2 are MNHNY and SVGAGI (reference sequence). The CDR3 nucleotides are TGTGCCAGCAGTTACTGGTCCAGTACCTACGAGCAGTACTTC. Residues: CASSYWSSTYEQYF.

The chain uses TRBV24-1 and TRBJ1-5; D is ambiguous. Trimming cost V 2 bases and J 0 bases, with 4 bases left between them. CDR1 and CDR2 from the germline V gene are KGHDR and SFDVKD. The CDR3 has 14 amino acids. CDR3 amino acids: CATSDSVSNQPQHF. CDR3 nucleotides: TGTGCCACCAGTGATTCCGTTAGCAATCAGCCCCAGCATTTT.

V gene TRBV9 combines with J gene TRBJ2-3, with 11 nucleotides matching TRBD2. The CDR3 spans 16 residues. J was trimmed by 4 bases and V by 5 bases; bases with no gene match: 9. Germline CDR1 SGDLS, CDR2 YYNGEE. The CDR3 DNA sequence: TGTGCCAGCAGGAGACTGACTAGCGGGATGTCAGATACGCAGTATTTT. It is translated as CASRRLTSGMSDTQYF.

V and J are TRBV28 and TRBJ1-1; no definite D call. The CDR3 consists of 13 residues. V lost 5 bases and J 4 bases, leaving 11 bases between the germline ends. Per germline, CDR1 MDHEN and CDR2 SYDVKM. DNA of the CDR3: TGTGCCAGCAGTACCTCAGTGCTCACTGAAGCTTTCTTT. This sequence encodes CASSTSVLTEAFF.

The count of this clone is one. The CDR3 DNA is TGTGCCACCCAGGACGGTTCACTGACCTACGAGCAGTACTTC. The encoded protein is CATQDGSLTYEQYF. The rearrangement uses TRBV19 and TRBJ2-7; D not certain. Germline V gene lookup returns CDR1 LNHDA and CDR2 SQIVND (reference sequence). This CDR3 is built from 14 residues. Trimming stripped 10 bases from V and 2 bases from J, with 18 bases between.

This clone was found once. The rearrangement uses TRBV2 and TRBJ1-4, with D tentatively TRBD1 (6 bases). Looked up from germline, CDR1 is SNHLY and CDR2 is FYNNEI. The CDR3 is 16 amino acids. The V end lost 6 bases, the J end lost 4 bases, and 18 bases lay between the germline ends. In DNA, the CDR3 is TGTGCCAGCAGCCCAACACAGGGACCCTATAATGAAAAACTGTTTTTT. Translated, it gives CASSPTQGPYNEKLFF.

V gene TRBV6-5 combines with J gene TRBJ2-2; 8 nucleotides align to TRBD1. Germline assignment: CDR1 MNHEY and CDR2 SVGAGI. With V trimmed by 8 bases and J by 7 bases, 9 bases remained unmatched. The CDR3 totals 14 residues. CDR3 protein: CASSRDRIGGELFF. DNA for the CDR3: TGTGCCAGCTCCCGGGACAGGATTGGCGGGGAGCTGTTTTTT.

The rearrangement links TRBV7-2 to TRBJ1-1, with D maybe TRBD1 (6 bases). The CDR3 is 14 amino acids. Germline V CDR1 and CDR2: SGHTA, FQGNSA. V lost 10 bases and J 5 bases, leaving 20 bases between the germline ends. The CDR3 coding sequence is TGTGCCACCTTCAGGTCGGGGGGCTGGACTGAAGCTTTCTTT. Its translation is CATFRSGGWTEAFF.

The chain is built from TRBV6-1 and TRBJ2-7; no definite D call. CDR1 MNHNS and CDR2 SASEGT come from the germline V gene. V was cut by 2 bases and J by 6 bases, with 5 bases left in between. The CDR3 consists of 11 residues. In DNA form, the CDR3 reads TGTGCCAGCAGTGAACCCGTCGAGCAGTACTTC. Amino acid sequence: CASSEPVEQYF.